The entry below describes one T cell receptor beta chain. Its matching antigen is unknown. Next came a second PCR, run for about 7 to 11 cycles, which used a sample-barcoded 5' primer along with a J-beta primer mix. Each sample yielded at least 2.5 million CDR3-containing paired-end reads. TCRdb called the 5' RACE reads again in MiXCR, with one record for every CDR3 protein. The repertoire holds approximately 780,000 distinct CDR3 sequences, 25% to 30% seen once, with around 2.9% in the top ten. This specimen comes from a study of blood T cells in healthy people across ages. Study-level findings and limits: Long-lived donors exceeded aged donors in naive CD4+ cells and diversity.

From germline, CDR1 is SEHNR and CDR2 FQNEAQ (reference sequence). V dropped 5 bases and J dropped 7 bases, with 15 bases sitting between them. CDR3 size: 14 residues. These data were likewise used in another study, on T cells of mothers and their children. That work adds: Nobody spotted any persistent microchimeric T cell clones.

Sequencing was performed on blood. The sequence was obtained from a boy aged 10-17 years in good health. The V gene is TRBV7-9, the J gene TRBJ2-4, with a possible D match to TRBD1 (6 bases). The DNA for the CDR3 is TGTGCCAGCAGCGCTCATGGGGGCGGTAACATTCAGTACTTC. Protein sequence: CASSAHGGGNIQYF.